The clone carrying this T cell receptor (beta chain) was seen at least ten times. Every ophthalmopathy donor presented moderate-to-severe activity, CAS ≥3, NOSPECS ≥4 and duration under 3 months. Thyroid ultrasound, orbital computed tomography, TRAb, serum thyroxine and clinical symptoms formed the basis of diagnosis. The data were taken from a study of Graves' ophthalmopathy and Graves' hyperthyroidism. At the level of the study: Peripheral blood collection took place at initial diagnosis, before any treatment.

The TCR beta CDR3 regions underwent amplification from RNA transcripts. HTBI primers were used in a first-round RT-PCR, which preceded a second-round multiplex PCR. Via MiXCR, TCRdb re-called the multiplex PCR reads, giving one row per CDR3 protein. The sample carries 350,000 or so distinct CDR3 sequences, 17% recorded once. The sequenced sample was peripheral blood. The receptor's source is an adult man with Graves' ophthalmopathy.

CDR3 DNA: TGTGCCAGCAGCCCTCCGGGTGGAGGGGCTGGGGAGACCCAGTACTTC. This gives the protein CASSPPGGGAGETQYF. V and J are TRBV3-1 and TRBJ2-5, with a possible D match to TRBD2 (6 bases). Per the germline V gene, CDR1 is LGHDT and CDR2 is YNNKEL (reference sequence). Trimming removed 4 bases at V and 5 bases at J, with 20 bases between. The CDR3 length is 16 residues.